This entry is about one T cell receptor beta chain. Its antigen remains unknown. TCRdb's copy holds only in-frame clones and misses some; the assay was immunoSEQ multiplex PCR. The data contain more than 95,000 clones, approximately 94% of them singletons. This record comes from a study of graft-versus-host responses after intestinal transplantation. Study-level findings and limits: The marrow of recipients harbored GvH clones, and ileum or blood showed some of them first. Clonal ratios of graft-versus-host to host-versus-graft in allografts were high for patients exhibiting graft-donor T cell macrochimerism. Early after transplant, HvG declines were associated with peak levels of circulating GvH clones.

The V segment lost 2 bases and the J segment 8 bases; nucleotides outside the gene matches: 3. The CDR3 runs 14 residues. Germline-derived CDR1 and CDR2 are MNHNS and SASEGT. The specimen comprised unstimulated CD8+ T cells sorted from spleen or lymph node cells, sampled before intestinal transplant. The gene calls are TRBV6-1 and TRBJ1-6; 7 nucleotides match TRBD1. The receptor comes from a human donor who received an intestinal transplant. The CDR3 reads CASSEPGQYSPLHF. The CDR3 DNA follows: TGTGCCAGCAGTGAACCGGGACAGTATTCACCCCTCCACTTT.